The 17 T cell receptor beta chains below were found in one sample sequenced in a study of blood T cell repertoires in COVID-19. Assay: immunoSEQ multiplex PCR; the TCRdb copy retains only in-frame clones and omits some. The repertoire consists of 100,000 to 120,000 clones, with around 74% occurring once and the leading ten covering about 8.3%. Sequences were obtained from peripheral blood. Source of these receptors: a woman in her fifties or sixties with acute or convalescent COVID-19.

This chain joins TRBV7-2 and TRBJ2-3, with 10 positions matching TRBD2. The junction had 9 bases not matched to a gene; V was cut back by 5 bases and J by 4 bases. Germline loops: CDR1 SGHTA, CDR2 FQGNSA. CDR3 length: 16 amino acids. CDR3 nucleotide sequence: TGTGCCAGCAGCCGTACTATTCTAGCGGGGGCAGATACGCAGTATTTT. This codes for CASSRTILAGADTQYF.

CDR3 nucleotides: TGTGCCAGCAGTCCAAACATGAGGACAGGGAAGGGCAATCAGCCCCAGCATTTT. Translating it yields CASSPNMRTGKGNQPQHF. The rearrangement links TRBV28 to TRBJ1-5; 8 bases fit TRBD1. After removal of 5 bases from V and 2 bases from J, the junction contained 14 bases not matched to a gene. Germline CDR1 reads MDHEN; CDR2 reads SYDVKM. This CDR3 comprises 18 residues.

V usage is TRBV5-1 and J usage is TRBJ1-3; no clear D. Germline loops: CDR1 SGHRS, CDR2 YFSETQ. The V end was cut by 4 bases, the J end by 8 bases, with 19 bases between. The CDR3 consists of 15 residues. The CDR3 here is CASSINSRVGDTIYF. CDR3 coding DNA: TGCGCCAGCAGCATAAACTCGAGGGTTGGGGACACCATATATTTT.

This chain links TRBV4-2 with TRBJ2-7, with D tentatively TRBD2 (6 bases). With 4 bases removed from V and 2 bases from J, the gap between germline ends came to 18 bases. The CDR3 runs to 16 residues. Germline CDR1 reads LGHNA; CDR2 reads YNFKEQ. The CDR3: CASSLLGAGEAYEQYF. DNA for the CDR3: TGTGCCAGCAGCCTGCTGGGAGCGGGTGAGGCCTACGAGCAGTACTTC.

This clone has a single count. The genes are TRBV28 and TRBJ1-1; the D gene is possibly TRBD1 (6 bases). Germline-derived CDR1 and CDR2 are MDHEN and SYDVKM. This CDR3 contains 18 residues. The V and J ends lost 7 bases and 0 bases respectively, with 24 bases between them. CDR3 in DNA: TGTGCCAGCATTGAAGTGGTAGACAGGAGTGTTATGAACACTGAAGCTTTCTTT. This translates into CASIEVVDRSVMNTEAFF.

The V and J genes are TRBV6-2 or TRBV6-3 and TRBJ1-1, with 10 positions matching TRBD1. Germline lookup yields CDR1 MNHEY and CDR2 SVGEGT. With V trimmed by 2 bases and J by 2 bases, 5 bases remained unmatched. The CDR3 extends over 16 amino acids. CDR3 bases: TGTGCCAGCAGTTACCGACAGGGGGCTGGTAACACTGAAGCTTTCTTT. Protein sequence: CASSYRQGAGNTEAFF.

The CDR3 coding sequence is TGTGCCAGCAGCTTATCAGGGGCGCGAGATACGCAGTATTTT. Its protein is CASSLSGARDTQYF. The chain combines TRBV7-9 with TRBJ2-3; maybe TRBD1 (6 bases). This CDR3 is 14 amino acids long. In germline, CDR1 is SEHNR, CDR2 FQNEAQ (reference sequence). V shed 2 bases and J shed 5 bases, with 11 bases lying between them.

The chain joins TRBV30 to TRBJ2-7; no firm D call. Germline loops: CDR1 GTSNPN, CDR2 SVGIG (reference sequence). The CDR3 consists of 11 residues. Trimming stripped 2 bases from V and 7 bases from J, with 9 bases between. DNA for the CDR3: TGTGCCTGGAGTCGCCGAGAGGAGCAGTACTTC. Translation: CAWSRREEQYF.

V and J are TRBV9 and TRBJ2-3; TRBD2 matches 13 bases. J was trimmed by 3 bases and V by 3 bases; bases with no gene match: 10. This CDR3 has 18 residues. Germline V gene lookup returns CDR1 SGDLS and CDR2 YYNGEE. The CDR3 DNA follows: TGTGCCAGCAGCGCTCGACTAGCGGGGGGCGCACGAACAGATACGCAGTATTTT. Translating gives CASSARLAGGARTDTQYF.

The chain carries TRBV27 and TRBJ2-7; D gene uncertain. From germline, CDR1 is MNHEY and CDR2 SMNVEV (reference sequence). There are 16 residues in the CDR3. Trimming pared 0 bases from V and 0 bases from J, leaving 12 bases between. The CDR3 region is CASSLSAEASSYEQYF. CDR3 DNA sequence: TGTGCCAGCAGTTTATCGGCAGAGGCGAGCTCCTACGAGCAGTACTTC.

The V call is TRBV5-6, the J call TRBJ1-1; 7 bases align to TRBD1. CDR3 length: 14 residues. CDR1 and CDR2 from the germline V gene are SGHDT and YYEEEE. V shed 0 bases, J shed 6 bases, and the junction held 5 bases outside the gene matches. The CDR3 region has the DNA TGTGCCAGCAGCTTGGACCCAGACAGGGCTGAAGCTTTCTTT. It specifies CASSLDPDRAEAFF.

This clone has a count of ten or more. This CDR3 reads CASSYSPLANYGYTF. The CDR3, as DNA: TGTGCCAGCAGTTACAGTCCACTAGCTAACTATGGCTACACCTTC. The chain links TRBV6-5 to TRBJ1-2; D is unclear. The germline V gene encodes CDR1 MNHEY and CDR2 SVGAGI. Deletions cut 2 bases from V and 0 bases from J, with 10 bases between. This CDR3 region has 15 residues.

The chain links TRBV9 to TRBJ2-3; TRBD1 is a possible D gene (5 bases). Germline-derived CDR1 and CDR2 are SGDLS and YYNGEE. The CDR3 is made up of 16 amino acids. V dropped 0 bases and J dropped 2 bases, with 13 bases sitting between them. CDR3 sequence: CASSVAPDRNTDTQYF. As DNA, the CDR3 is TGTGCCAGCAGCGTAGCCCCCGACAGAAACACAGATACGCAGTATTTT. Supplemented by reference TRBV9 and TRBJ2-3, the full variable domain reads DSGVTQTPKHLITATGQRVTLRCSPRSGDLSVYWYQQSLDQGLQFLIQYYNGEERAKGNILERFSAQQFPDLHSELNLSSLELGDSALYFCASSVAPDRNTDTQYFGPGTRLTVL.

V is TRBV27 and J is TRBJ1-2; perhaps TRBD1 as D (6 bases). This CDR3 region has 17 residues. The V end was cut by 0 bases, the J end by 3 bases, with 17 bases between. Looked up from germline, CDR1 is MNHEY and CDR2 is SMNVEV (reference sequence). The CDR3 loop is CASSLSAQIQGHYGYTF. The CDR3 DNA reads as TGTGCCAGCAGTTTATCGGCCCAAATACAGGGTCACTATGGCTACACCTTC.

The chain links TRBV30 to TRBJ1-5; possible D gene TRBD1, 6 bases. Trimming pared 2 bases from V and 7 bases from J, leaving 21 bases between. The germline CDR1 and CDR2 sequences are GTSNPN and SVGIG (reference sequence). This CDR3 comprises 16 residues. CDR3 nucleotide sequence: TGTGCCTGGAGTAACGACTACTCAGGGGTTGGGCAGCCCCAGCATTTT. Protein: CAWSNDYSGVGQPQHF.

The V call is TRBV4-2, the J call TRBJ2-5, with 8 bases fitting TRBD1. The germline V gene encodes CDR1 LGHNA and CDR2 YNFKEQ. The CDR3 totals 15 residues. V shed 3 bases and J 5 bases; nucleotides not matched to a gene: 8. CDR3 sequence reads: CASSQMTGVFETQYF. CDR3 nucleotide sequence: TGTGCCAGCAGCCAGATGACAGGGGTATTCGAGACCCAGTACTTC.

V gene TRBV11-2 combines with J gene TRBJ2-3, with D possibly matching TRBD1 (6 bases). The CDR3 spans 15 residues. The V and J ends lost 4 bases and 1 base respectively, with 12 bases between them. Germline CDR1 SGHAT, CDR2 FQNNGV. CDR3 protein: CASSSTGHGTDTQYF. CDR3 DNA: TGTGCCAGCAGCTCTACAGGGCATGGCACAGATACGCAGTATTTT.